The 27 T cell receptor beta chains in this list originate from one sample, sequenced in a study of blood T cell repertoires in COVID-19. Assay: immunoSEQ multiplex PCR; the TCRdb copy retains only in-frame clones and omits some. The table lists about 240,000 clones, around 87% of them singletons. The sequenced sample consisted of peripheral blood. The source is a woman in her 70s with active or convalescent COVID-19.

This rearrangement joins TRBV4-3 to TRBJ1-2; tentatively, D is TRBD1 (6 bases). The V and J ends lost 4 bases and 8 bases respectively, with 20 bases between them. Germline CDR1 is LGHNA and CDR2 is YSLEER. The CDR3 is 15 amino acids. The CDR3 nucleotides are TGCGCCAGCAGCCTCCTCCCCCGGGGGGCGCAGGGCTACACCTTC. Its translation is CASSLLPRGAQGYTF.

The genes are TRBV4-3 and TRBJ2-1, with TRBD1 identical over 8 bases. The CDR3 consists of 18 residues. From germline, CDR1 is LGHNA and CDR2 YSLEER. V was pared by 4 bases and J by 0 bases, with 11 bases of the junction left unmatched. In nucleotides, the CDR3 is TGCGCCAGCAGCCGCGTCTCAGGGGGCGCGAGCTCCTACAATGAGCAGTTCTTC. This sequence encodes CASSRVSGGASSYNEQFF.

The rearrangement uses TRBV9 and TRBJ1-2; no firm D call. Looked up from germline, CDR1 is SGDLS and CDR2 is YYNGEE. CDR3 size: 15 residues. The ends were cut back, 0 bases at V and 2 bases at J, with 11 bases in the middle. The CDR3 region is CASSVEPGYNYGYTF. The CDR3 DNA reads TGTGCCAGCAGCGTAGAACCAGGCTACAACTATGGCTACACCTTC.

The chain uses TRBV12-3 or TRBV12-4 and TRBJ2-7; the match to TRBD1 covers 9 bases. The CDR3 contains 13 residues. The V and J ends lost 3 bases and 12 bases, in that order; junction bases with no gene match: 9. The CDR3 bases are TGTGCCAGCAGTTTGGTCCCAGGGACAGGGTTGTACTTC. As protein: CASSLVPGTGLYF.

The V and J genes are TRBV19 and TRBJ1-4; tentatively, D is TRBD1 (5 bases). The CDR3 length is 15 residues. CDR1 is LNHDA, CDR2 SQIVND, per germline (reference sequence). V dropped 5 bases and J dropped 6 bases, with 16 bases sitting between them. CDR3 residues: CASSPKGLRDEKLFF. The CDR3 DNA follows: TGTGCCAGTAGTCCGAAGGGGTTAAGGGATGAAAAACTGTTTTTT. The variable domain in full, completed from reference TRBV19 and TRBJ1-4, reads DGGITQSPKYLFRKEGQNVTLSCEQNLNHDAMYWYRQDPGQGLRLIYYSQIVNDFQKGDIAEGYSVSREKKESFPLTVTSAQKNPTAFYLCASSPKGLRDEKLFFGSGTQLSVL.

The rearrangement links TRBV4-2 to TRBJ2-5, with D hard to call. The CDR3 totals 17 residues. Germline V gene data show CDR1 as LGHNA and CDR2 as YNFKEQ. V lost 2 bases and J 1 base, leaving 17 bases between the germline ends. CDR3 nucleotides: TGTGCCAGCAGCCAACCCTCAAGCGAAAGGAGCCAAGAGACCCAGTACTTC. Encoded protein: CASSQPSSERSQETQYF.

This chain joins TRBV19 and TRBJ1-4; D remains unclear. The CDR3 is 14 residues long. Trimming removed 5 bases at V and 3 bases at J, with 10 bases between. Germline V gene data show CDR1 as LNHDA and CDR2 as SQIVND (reference sequence). The CDR3 DNA reads as TGTGCCAGTAGTTTCCGTGCGGCTAATGAAAAACTGTTTTTT. This encodes CASSFRAANEKLFF.

V and J are TRBV14 and TRBJ1-2, with 7 bases fitting TRBD1. The CDR3 length is 13 residues. Germline CDR1 and CDR2: SGHDN and FVKESK. With 2 bases clipped from V and 6 bases from J, the junction kept 3 bases outside the gene matches. CDR3 bases: TGTGCCAGCAGCCAAAGACAGGGCCATGGCTACACCTTC. Translated: CASSQRQGHGYTF.

The rearrangement links TRBV6-4 to TRBJ2-2; weak D call: TRBD2 (6 bases). Trimming left V 3 bases short and J 5 bases short, with 16 bases between. The V gene's germline CDR1 is MRHNA and CDR2 SNTAGT. The CDR3 spans 16 residues. CDR3 loop: CASSEDGGLATGELFF. CDR3 in DNA: TGTGCCAGCAGTGAAGACGGAGGGCTAGCTACCGGGGAGCTGTTTTTT.

This clone was seen just once. The chain recombines TRBV24-1 with TRBJ2-7; 7 positions agree with TRBD1. V shed 2 bases, J shed 2 bases, and the junction held 2 bases outside the gene matches. This CDR3 region has 14 residues. Germline values: CDR1 KGHDR, CDR2 SFDVKD. CDR3 protein: CATSDSGTAYEQYF. The CDR3 DNA reads as TGTGCCACCAGTGATTCCGGGACAGCCTACGAGCAGTACTTC.

The chain uses TRBV18 and TRBJ2-1; 10 positions match TRBD1. V lost 6 bases, J lost 8 bases, and 10 bases stayed unmatched. Germline V gene lookup returns CDR1 KGHSH and CDR2 LQKENI. The length of the CDR3 is 15 residues. CDR3 amino acids: CASSRRDRGFDEQFF. The CDR3 DNA reads as TGTGCCAGCTCCCGACGGGACAGGGGTTTCGATGAGCAGTTCTTC.

The chain links TRBV6-5 to TRBJ2-7; a weak D match, TRBD1 (6 bases). Per the germline V gene, CDR1 is MNHEY and CDR2 is SVGAGI. This CDR3 is built from 13 residues. Trimming took 5 bases from V and 1 from J, leaving 9 bases between them. The CDR3 DNA is TGTGCCAGCAGTCGGGACAAGTCCTACGAGCAGTACTTC. Protein: CASSRDKSYEQYF.

The genes are TRBV27 and TRBJ1-3; D is possibly TRBD1 (5 bases). The germline V and J ends were trimmed by 6 bases and 4 bases, with 16 bases remaining between them. The CDR3 runs 15 residues. Germline V CDR1 and CDR2: MNHEY, SMNVEV (reference sequence). The CDR3 nucleotides read TGTGCCAGCAGCCTAGGGGCGGGGGTCGGAAACACCATATATTTT. Residues: CASSLGAGVGNTIYF.

This sequence joins TRBV11-2 and TRBJ2-7; TRBD1 matches 7 bases. Germline lookup yields CDR1 SGHAT and CDR2 FQNNGV. The CDR3 sequence is 17 residues long. Trimming removed 5 bases from V and 3 bases from J; junction bases left unmatched: 16. For the CDR3, the DNA is TGTGCCAGCAGCGCCCGGGACAGCGTTCTCGGTCTCTACGAGCAGTACTTC. It is translated as CASSARDSVLGLYEQYF.

The chain is built from TRBV19 and TRBJ2-3; the D gene is possibly TRBD1 (5 bases). The V end was cut by 0 bases, the J end by 3 bases, with 13 bases between. The CDR3 runs to 16 residues. Per germline, CDR1 LNHDA and CDR2 SQIVND (reference sequence). The CDR3 region has the DNA TGTGCCAGTAGTATAGAGTGGCCGAAGGGGACAGATACGCAGTATTTT. Protein product: CASSIEWPKGTDTQYF.

This chain uses TRBV7-2 with TRBJ1-1, with D uncertain. The CDR3 extends over 12 amino acids. Germline V gene lookup returns CDR1 SGHTA and CDR2 FQGNSA. V lost 2 bases and J 11 bases, leaving 12 bases between the germline ends. CDR3 coding DNA: TGTGCCAGCAGCTTACAATCTCGGCGGGCTTTCTTT. Translating it yields CASSLQSRRAFF.

The V and J genes are TRBV29-1 and TRBJ2-1; possible D gene TRBD1, 5 bases. CDR3 length: 11 residues. Germline V CDR1 and CDR2: SQVTM, ANQGSEA. V was trimmed by 6 bases and J by 11 bases, leaving 14 bases between them. The chain's CDR3 is CSVGLTSQQFF. In DNA, the CDR3 is TGCAGCGTGGGGCTGACTTCGCAGCAGTTCTTC.

This sequence joins TRBV10-3 and TRBJ1-1; D unresolved. The CDR3 contains 13 residues. Germline lookup yields CDR1 ENHRY and CDR2 SYGVKD. The V and J ends lost 4 bases and 4 bases respectively, with 10 bases between them. The DNA of the CDR3 is TGTGCCATCAGTGTATCTAGCTCCACTGAAGCTTTCTTT. This sequence encodes CAISVSSSTEAFF.

This CDR3 reads CASSPKMGQLMNTEAFF. CDR3 bases: TGTGCCAGCTCACCAAAGATGGGACAGCTAATGAACACTGAAGCTTTCTTT. The genes are TRBV18 and TRBJ1-1; 7 bases are a match to TRBD1. CDR1 is KGHSH and CDR2 is LQKENI in the germline V gene. This CDR3 comprises 17 residues. V shed 2 bases and J 0 bases; nucleotides not matched to a gene: 9.

The chain recombines TRBV7-6 with TRBJ2-5, with a weak D call TRBD2 (5 bases). Germline CDR1 is SGHVS and CDR2 is FNYEAQ. CDR3 size: 17 residues. V lost 4 bases and J lost 1, with 19 bases in between. The CDR3 loop reads CASSSTGRTRPQETQYF. The CDR3 bases are TGTGCCAGCAGCTCCACCGGACGGACTCGGCCCCAAGAGACCCAGTACTTC.

The gene calls are TRBV21-1 and TRBJ2-1; the table calls TRBD2, which could not be checked here. TRBV21-1 is a documented pseudogene. The CDR3 has 13 amino acids. The CDR3 region is CASTQARDNEQFF. The CDR3 nucleotides read TGTGCCAGCACCCAAGCGCGGGACAATGAGCAGTTCTTC.

V usage is TRBV7-9 and J usage is TRBJ1-2, with TRBD1 as a possible D gene (5 bases). Trimming shortened V by 6 bases and J by 4 bases, and 15 bases separated the two germline ends. The CDR3 runs to 14 residues. Germline V gives CDR1 SEHNR, CDR2 FQNEAQ (reference sequence). The CDR3 coding sequence is TGTGCCAGCAGTCCTCAGGGAGGAGGCTATGGCTACACCTTC. Its translation is CASSPQGGGYGYTF.

In DNA, the CDR3 is TGTGCCAGCAGTGGGTCAGGGGCAGATGGCTACACCTTC. It translates to CASSGSGADGYTF. The genes are TRBV6-4 and TRBJ1-2, with a tentative D call TRBD1 (6 bases). CDR1 and CDR2 (germline): MRHNA, SNTAGT. V shed 4 bases and J shed 6 bases, with 12 bases lying between them. This CDR3 comprises 13 residues.

The chain employs TRBV19 and TRBJ2-7; 7 nucleotides line up with TRBD2. J lost 1 base, V lost 2 bases, and 11 bases had no gene match. The CDR3 loop spans 17 amino acids. The germline CDR1 and CDR2 sequences are LNHDA and SQIVND (reference sequence). The CDR3 region has the DNA TGTGCCAGTAGTATAACCAGGCCCGGCGGGGGATCCTACGAGCAGTACTTC. Translated, it gives CASSITRPGGGSYEQYF.

The V call is TRBV5-4, the J call TRBJ2-1; 10 nucleotides match TRBD1. Germline V gene data show CDR1 as SGHNT and CDR2 as YYREEE (reference sequence). The CDR3 covers 16 residues. The V segment lost 4 bases and the J segment 6 bases; nucleotides outside the gene matches: 10. CDR3 sequence (DNA): TGTGCCAGCAGCGCCCTTCGGGACAGGGGTGGCAATGAGCAGTTCTTC. Translating it yields CASSALRDRGGNEQFF.

The chain uses TRBV7-9 and TRBJ2-4, with 7 nucleotides matching TRBD2. The V gene end was trimmed by 7 bases and the J gene end by 0 bases; junction bases not matched to a gene: 9. The CDR3 has 16 residues. Germline values: CDR1 SEHNR, CDR2 FQNEAQ (reference sequence). In DNA, the CDR3 is TGTGCCAGCACGCCGCGCGGGGGAGGAGCCAAAAACATTCAGTACTTC. It encodes CASTPRGGGAKNIQYF. The full variable domain, in which reference TRBV7-9 and TRBJ2-4 provide the parts outside the CDR3, is DTGVSQNPRHKITKRGQNVTFRCDPISEHNRLYWYRQTLGQGPEFLTYFQNEAQLEKSRLLSDRFSAERPKGSFSTLEIQRTEQGDSAMYLCASTPRGGGAKNIQYFGAGTRLSVL.

The V gene is TRBV20-1, the J gene TRBJ1-1; D remains unclear. V lost 5 bases, J lost 3 bases, and 7 bases lay in between. The V gene's germline CDR1 is DFQATT and CDR2 SNEGSKA (reference sequence). The CDR3 is made up of 11 amino acids. The CDR3 region has the DNA TGCAGTGCTGAGGCATACACTGAAGCTTTCTTT. Its translation is CSAEAYTEAFF.